The 15 T cell receptor beta chains reported below all come from one sample, sequenced in a study of blood T cell repertoires in COVID-19. The repertoire was sequenced with immunoSEQ multiplex PCR; TCRdb's copy has only in-frame clones and lacks some. Found here are roughly 140,000 clones, around four fifths of them singletons; the top ten hold around two fifths. The sequenced material came from peripheral blood. The receptor set was obtained from a human donor in a cohort sampled during active COVID-19.

The chain couples TRBV28 to TRBJ1-1; D is possibly TRBD1 (6 bases). This CDR3 comprises 14 residues. CDR1 is MDHEN, CDR2 SYDVKM, per germline. Trimming cost V 7 bases and J 0 bases, with 12 bases left between them. The CDR3 spells CASTLDRLNTEAFF. The CDR3 DNA is TGTGCCAGCACCCTGGACAGATTGAACACTGAAGCTTTCTTT.

V and J are TRBV12-3 or TRBV12-4 and TRBJ1-6, with no clear D. The CDR3 is made up of 11 amino acids. Trimming removed 8 bases from V and 14 bases from J, with 13 bases in between. The CDR3 loop is CASGQILALHF. DNA for the CDR3: TGTGCCAGCGGGCAAATTTTGGCCCTCCACTTT.

The chain joins TRBV5-1 to TRBJ2-5; TRBD2 matches 9 bases. The germline V gene has CDR1 SGHRS and CDR2 YFSETQ. J was trimmed by 5 bases and V by 0 bases; bases with no gene match: 5. CDR3 length: 15 residues. The CDR3: CASSLDAGGPETQYF. The CDR3 coding sequence is TGCGCCAGCAGCTTGGATGCGGGGGGGCCGGAGACCCAGTACTTC. The full variable domain, with the rest looked up from reference TRBV5-1 and TRBJ2-5, is KAGVTQTPRYLIKTRGQQVTLSCSPISGHRSVSWYQQTPGQGLQFLFEYFSETQRNKGNFPGRFSGRQFSNSRSEMNVSTLELGDSALYLCASSLDAGGPETQYFGPGTRLLVL.

This rearrangement joins TRBV19 to TRBJ2-7, with D possibly matching TRBD2 (6 bases). The CDR3 loop spans 12 amino acids. Between the trimmed V and J ends, which lost 8 bases and 3 bases, there was a span of 11 bases. Germline V gene sequence: CDR1 LNHDA, CDR2 SQIVND (reference sequence). CDR3 amino acids: CASSRENYEQYF. CDR3 DNA: TGTGCCAGTTCGCGGGAAAACTACGAGCAGTACTTC. Full variable domain (remainder filled in from reference TRBV19 and TRBJ2-7): DGGITQSPKYLFRKEGQNVTLSCEQNLNHDAMYWYRQDPGQGLRLIYYSQIVNDFQKGDIAEGYSVSREKKESFPLTVTSAQKNPTAFYLCASSRENYEQYFGPGTRLTVT.

Here the CDR3 reads CASTPLTARGYTF. In DNA form, the CDR3 reads TGTGCCAGCACCCCTTTAACCGCCAGAGGCTACACCTTC. The gene calls are TRBV28 and TRBJ1-2; D is undetermined. Germline V gives CDR1 MDHEN, CDR2 SYDVKM. The V gene lost 7 bases and the J gene lost 8 bases, with 17 bases spanning the gap. The CDR3 contains 13 residues.

The V gene is TRBV7-9, the J gene TRBJ1-1; 9 bases align to TRBD1. Germline loops: CDR1 SEHNR, CDR2 FQNEAQ (reference sequence). V dropped 5 bases and J dropped 7; count of bases not matched to a gene: 8. The CDR3 totals 14 residues. The DNA of the CDR3 is TGTGCCAGCAGCGGAACCGGGACAGGGAGTGAAGCTTTCTTT. Its translation is CASSGTGTGSEAFF. Full variable domain (missing parts from reference TRBV7-9 and TRBJ1-1): DTGVSQNPRHKITKRGQNVTFRCDPISEHNRLYWYRQTLGQGPEFLTYFQNEAQLEKSRLLSDRFSAERPKGSFSTLEIQRTEQGDSAMYLCASSGTGTGSEAFFGQGTRLTVV.

CDR3 residues: CASSFGQNYGYTF. Written as DNA, the CDR3 is TGTGCCAGCAGTTTCGGACAGAACTATGGCTACACCTTC. The rearrangement joins TRBV12-3 or TRBV12-4 to TRBJ1-2, with D tentatively TRBD1 (6 bases). With 3 bases removed from V and 2 bases from J, the gap between germline ends came to 7 bases. The CDR3 spans 13 residues.

The chain carries TRBV6-5 and TRBJ1-3, with a possible D match to TRBD1 (5 bases). Trimming took 4 bases from V and 5 from J, leaving 15 bases between them. The CDR3 has 15 residues. Per germline, CDR1 MNHEY and CDR2 SVGAGI. CDR3 sequence reads: CASSSPGRDRNTIYF. The DNA for the CDR3 is TGTGCCAGCAGTTCCCCGGGCAGGGATAGAAACACCATATATTTT.

The gene calls are TRBV28 and TRBJ1-1; D ambiguous. Germline CDR1 is MDHEN and CDR2 is SYDVKM. The CDR3 covers 14 residues. V dropped 5 bases and J dropped 2 bases, with 12 bases sitting between them. The CDR3 region is CASSVGPGNTEAFF. The CDR3 DNA reads as TGTGCCAGCAGTGTGGGCCCTGGTAACACTGAAGCTTTCTTT.

The chain has TRBV3-1 (or the pseudogene TRBV3-2) and TRBJ2-3; 7 nucleotides line up with TRBD2. After removal of 2 bases from V and 0 bases from J, the junction contained 5 bases not matched to a gene. The CDR3 runs 16 residues. From germline, CDR1 is LGHDT and CDR2 YNNKEL (reference sequence). As DNA, the CDR3 is TGTGCCAGCAGCCAACTCAGCGGGGCTAGCACAGATACGCAGTATTTT. Its translation is CASSQLSGASTDTQYF.

J is TRBJ2-3 and V is TRBV4-3, with D maybe TRBD2 (6 bases). This CDR3 comprises 13 residues. Germline V gene data show CDR1 as LGHNA and CDR2 as YSLEER. Trimming took off 1 base at V and 9 bases at J, with 11 bases between the two ends. CDR3 coding DNA: TGCGCCAGCAGCCAAGGAAAGGCGGGGACGCAGTATTTT. It encodes CASSQGKAGTQYF.

The genes are TRBV19 and TRBJ2-7, with 7 positions matching TRBD1. The J segment lost 4 bases and the V segment lost 10 bases, leaving 10 bases of the junction unmatched. Germline CDR1 and CDR2: LNHDA and SQIVND (reference sequence). This CDR3 is built from 13 residues. CDR3 DNA: TGTGCCACCCGACGACAGGGTGGGTACGAGCAGTACTTC. This codes for CATRRQGGYEQYF.

In DNA, the CDR3 is TGTGCCAGCAGGGTTAGACACCTCTATGGCTACACCTTC. This sequence encodes CASRVRHLYGYTF. The chain combines TRBV2 with TRBJ1-2; D not certain. The V gene lost 6 bases and the J gene lost 4 bases, with 12 bases spanning the gap. CDR1 and CDR2 (germline): SNHLY, FYNNEI. CDR3 length: 13 residues.

The J gene is TRBJ1-5, the V gene TRBV30; 7 nucleotides agree with TRBD1. CDR3 size: 14 residues. The V gene end was trimmed by 4 bases and the J gene end by 4 bases; junction bases not matched to a gene: 7. The germline V gene has CDR1 GTSNPN and CDR2 SVGIG (reference sequence). This CDR3 is CAWTGQGVNQPQHF. The CDR3 bases are TGTGCCTGGACAGGCCAGGGGGTTAATCAGCCCCAGCATTTT.

The chain employs TRBV19 and TRBJ1-1; D possibly corresponds to TRBD1 (6 bases). The ends were cut back, 5 bases at V and 4 bases at J, with 17 bases in the middle. The CDR3 loop spans 15 amino acids. In germline, CDR1 is LNHDA, CDR2 SQIVND (reference sequence). The CDR3 here is CASSPSGTRSTEAFF. The DNA for the CDR3 is TGTGCCAGTAGTCCCTCCGGGACACGATCCACTGAAGCTTTCTTT.